This T cell receptor (beta chain) appears in the sequencing data of a study of T-cell memory formation after mild COVID-19. For the study at large: TCR clusters showed largely donor specificity. Study observations and caveats: Later expanders leaned CD4+, whereas clones that contracted between day 15 and 85 were balanced CD4/CD8. Several responding clones turned up in pre-infection memory, indicating that cross-reactive memory may have taken part.

This clonotype has a handful of counts. Its specificity is unknown. The CDR3 consists of 13 residues. V was pared by 2 bases and J by 5 bases, with 12 bases between. Germline V gene lookup returns CDR1 DFQATT and CDR2 SNEGSKA (reference sequence). Via MiXCR, TCRdb re-called the 5' RACE reads, giving one row per CDR3 protein. The table has 350,000 to 550,000 distinct CDR3 sequences, 15% to 20% seen once. The sample consisted of PBMCs or a T cell subset sorted from them (not recorded which). The V gene is TRBV20-1, the J gene TRBJ2-5; unclear D gene. This receptor was taken from a man between 18 and 35 years old who had mild COVID-19 (a few samples of this study predate the infection). Cell type and time point are not known. CDR3 sequence (DNA): TGCAGTGCTAGACTTCTCGTTGGGGAGACCCAGTACTTC. Its protein is CSARLLVGETQYF.